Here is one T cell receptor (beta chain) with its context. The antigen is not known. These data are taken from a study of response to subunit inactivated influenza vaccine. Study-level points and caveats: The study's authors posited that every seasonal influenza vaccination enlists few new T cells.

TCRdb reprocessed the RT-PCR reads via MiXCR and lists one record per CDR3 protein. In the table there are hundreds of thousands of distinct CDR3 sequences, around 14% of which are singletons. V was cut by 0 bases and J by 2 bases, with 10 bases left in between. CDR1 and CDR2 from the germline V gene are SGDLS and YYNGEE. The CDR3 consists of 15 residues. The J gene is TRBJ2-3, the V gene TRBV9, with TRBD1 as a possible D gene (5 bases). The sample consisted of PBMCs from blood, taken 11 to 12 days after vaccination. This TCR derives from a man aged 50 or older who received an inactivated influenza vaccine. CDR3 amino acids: CASSVVGDPTDTQYF. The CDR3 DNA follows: TGTGCCAGCAGCGTAGTAGGGGATCCCACAGATACGCAGTATTTT. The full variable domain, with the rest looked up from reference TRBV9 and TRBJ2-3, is DSGVTQTPKHLITATGQRVTLRCSPRSGDLSVYWYQQSLDQGLQFLIQYYNGEERAKGNILERFSAQQFPDLHSELNLSSLELGDSALYFCASSVVGDPTDTQYFGPGTRLTVL.